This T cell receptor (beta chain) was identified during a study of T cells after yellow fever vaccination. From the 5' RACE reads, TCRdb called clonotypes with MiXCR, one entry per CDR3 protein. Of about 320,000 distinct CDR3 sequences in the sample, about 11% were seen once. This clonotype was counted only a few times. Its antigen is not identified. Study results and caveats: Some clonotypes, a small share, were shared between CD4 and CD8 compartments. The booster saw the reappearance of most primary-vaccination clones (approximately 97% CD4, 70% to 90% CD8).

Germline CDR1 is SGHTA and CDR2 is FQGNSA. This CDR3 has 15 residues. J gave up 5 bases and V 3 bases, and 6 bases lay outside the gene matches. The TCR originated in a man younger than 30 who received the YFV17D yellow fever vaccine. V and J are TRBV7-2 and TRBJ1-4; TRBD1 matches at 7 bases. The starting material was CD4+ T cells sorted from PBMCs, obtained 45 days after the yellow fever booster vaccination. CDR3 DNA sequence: TGTGCCAGCAGCTTTTCCGGGACAGTAAATGAAAAACTGTTTTTT. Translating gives CASSFSGTVNEKLFF.